The rows below give T cell receptor beta chains drawn from one sample of a study of blood T cells in healthy people across ages. TCRdb processed the 5' RACE reads anew with MiXCR; each CDR3 protein has one entry. The sample includes roughly 680,000 distinct CDR3 sequences, around 52% of them seen just once. The material sequenced was blood. The receptors stem from a woman at least 80 years old in good health. The CDR3 runs from the conserved cysteine through the conserved F or W. Each record gives: J gene, clone size, D gene, V gene, CDR3 DNA, CDR3 protein. D genes are given only for firm matches. Expanded clones are given a class, and other clones once, few, many or no size at all.

TRBJ1-4	few	TRBD1	TRBV20-1	TGCAGTGCTAGTCGGACAGGCTCAACTAATGAAAAACTGTTTTTT	CSASRTGSTNEKLFF
TRBJ2-7	.	TRBD2	TRBV9	TGTGCCAGCAGCGTAGGGGGACTAGCGGGAGACGGCTACGAGCAGTACTTC	CASSVGGLAGDGYEQYF
TRBJ1-1	.	.	TRBV29-1	TGCAGCGTTGACCCCCCCTATACAGGGTGGCACACTGAAGCTTTCTTT	CSVDPPYTGWHTEAFF
TRBJ2-3	many	.	TRBV20-1	TGCAGTGCTGCCGGGACTCCACTCCGCACAGATACGCAGTATTTT	CSAAGTPLRTDTQYF
TRBJ2-3	.	.	TRBV20-1	TGCAGTGCTAGAGTTGCAGGGGACATAGATACGCAGTATTTT	CSARVAGDIDTQYF
TRBJ2-2	few	.	TRBV3-1	TGTGCCAGCAGCCAAGCTCGGGGGAACACCGGGGAGCTGTTTTTT	CASSQARGNTGELFF
TRBJ2-5	many	.	TRBV2	TGTGCCAGCAGGACAGACCAAGAGACCCAGTACTTC	CASRTDQETQYF
TRBJ2-7	.	TRBD1	TRBV6-6	TGTGCCAGCAGCCGCGACAGGGGGAGTTCCTACGAGCAGTACTTC	CASSRDRGSSYEQYF
TRBJ2-1	many	.	TRBV2	TGTGCCAGCAGTGTGAGTGGCCCATTAGGGGGGAATGAGCAGTTCTTC	CASSVSGPLGGNEQFF
TRBJ2-3	few	.	TRBV20-1	TGCAGTGCTAGGACACCGAAAGATACGCAGTATTTT	CSARTPKDTQYF
TRBJ2-6	.	TRBD1	TRBV10-3	TGTGCCATCTCCGAGGACAGGACTGGGGCCAACGTCCTGACTTTC	CAISEDRTGANVLTF
TRBJ2-7	.	.	TRBV7-8	TGTGCCAGCAACCCCGGGAACTATTACGAGCAGTACTTC	CASNPGNYYEQYF
TRBJ2-1	few	.	TRBV5-1	TGCGCCAGCAAAGAAGCGGAATCCTACAATGAGCAGTTCTTC	CASKEAESYNEQFF
TRBJ1-1	few	.	TRBV6-6	TGTGCCAGCAGGCAACCGGGGGAGGAAACTGAAGCTTTCTTT	CASRQPGEETEAFF
TRBJ1-4	few	.	TRBV15	TGTGCCACCAGCAGGGATCAGGGCGCTAATGAAAAACTGTTTTTT	CATSRDQGANEKLFF
TRBJ2-3	few	TRBD1	TRBV20-1	TGCAGTGTTAGAAACAGGGGGCAACTAGAAGATACGCAGTATTTT	CSVRNRGQLEDTQYF